Below, 20 T cell receptor beta chains from the same sample are listed, as sequenced in a study of T cells in Graves' hyperthyroidism and ophthalmopathy. Using RNA transcripts as the source, TCR beta CDR3 regions were amplified. HTBI primers drove first-round RT-PCR of the TCR CDR3. A single record per CDR3 protein comes from TCRdb applying MiXCR to the multiplex PCR reads. The profile shows 750,000 to 950,000 distinct CDR3 sequences, 38% of them singletons. The sequenced sample was blood. These receptors were obtained from a man aged 18-30 years with Graves' hyperthyroidism.

This clonotype was found many times. The J gene is TRBJ1-1, the V gene TRBV19; no clear D gene. The CDR3 totals 12 residues. Trimming took off 5 bases at V and 6 bases at J, with 10 bases between the two ends. Germline CDR1 and CDR2: LNHDA and SQIVND (reference sequence). The CDR3 reads CASSPRLPEAFF. As DNA, the CDR3 is TGTGCCAGTAGTCCCAGACTCCCTGAAGCTTTCTTT.

This clonotype was picked up a small number of times. V is TRBV12-3 or TRBV12-4 and J is TRBJ1-2; D gene uncertain. Deletions cut 6 bases from V and 2 bases from J, with 13 bases between. The CDR3 extends over 14 amino acids. CDR3 in amino acids: CASSPVTENYGYTF. CDR3 DNA: TGTGCCAGCAGCCCTGTTACAGAAAACTATGGCTACACCTTC.

There are many counts of this clonotype. The chain links TRBV15 to TRBJ2-7; D gene ambiguous. The CDR3 spans 13 residues. V lost 3 bases and J lost 4, with 10 bases in between. Germline V lookup: CDR1 LNHNV, CDR2 YYDKDF (reference sequence). In nucleotides, the CDR3 is TGTGCCACCAGCAGTGGTAGGAGTTACGAGCAGTACTTC. The encoded protein is CATSSGRSYEQYF.

The chain couples TRBV11-2 to TRBJ1-2; tentative D call: TRBD1 (6 bases). The CDR3 is 13 amino acids. Germline V lookup: CDR1 SGHAT, CDR2 FQNNGV. V was cut by 3 bases and J by 8 bases, with 13 bases left in between. DNA of the CDR3: TGTGCCAGCAGCTTGGCAGGGGCGCGGGGCTACACCTTC. Its translation is CASSLAGARGYTF.

This clonotype has only one observation. The junction does not match germline at one end; this may be a read error. This chain joins TRBV7-7 and TRBJ2-5, with D unresolved. This CDR3 is 16 amino acids long. Germline CDR1 SSHAT, CDR2 FNYEAQ (reference sequence). The chain's CDR3 is CASSLAPLNLGETQYF. The CDR3 DNA reads as TGTGCTAGCAGCTTAGCCCCCCTCAATCTGGGGGAGACCCAGTACTTC. Combining the CDR3 with reference TRBV7-7 and TRBJ2-5 gives the whole variable domain GAGVSQSPRYKVTKRGQDVTLRCDPISSHATLYWYQQALGQGPEFLTYFNYEAQPDKSGLPSDRFSAERPEGSISTLTIQRTEQRDSAMYRCASSLAPLNLGETQYFGPGTRLLVL.

This chain links TRBV10-3 with TRBJ1-2; 10 bases align to TRBD1. The V and J ends lost 6 bases and 12 bases, in that order; junction bases with no gene match: 10. CDR1 and CDR2 (germline): ENHRY, SYGVKD. This CDR3 is built from 13 residues. CDR3 amino acids: CAIRPGQGTGNTF. In DNA form, the CDR3 reads TGTGCCATCAGACCGGGACAGGGGACTGGAAACACCTTC.

This clonotype was counted ten times or more. This chain joins TRBV15 and TRBJ1-4; D perhaps matches TRBD1 (5 bases). V dropped 0 bases and J dropped 7 bases, with 18 bases sitting between them. Germline V gene data show CDR1 as LNHNV and CDR2 as YYDKDF (reference sequence). CDR3 length equals 17 residues. CDR3 bases: TGTGCCACCAGCAGAGATACACTAGGCTTAGGGGCTGAAAAACTGTTTTTT. Translation: CATSRDTLGLGAEKLFF.

The CDR3: CASSINGGGFQPQHF. In nucleotides, the CDR3 is TGTGCCAGTAGTATAAACGGGGGCGGATTTCAGCCCCAGCATTTT. The chain employs TRBV19 and TRBJ1-5; possible D gene TRBD1, 6 bases. V gave up 2 bases and J gave up 6 bases, with 14 bases separating them. The germline CDR1 and CDR2 sequences are LNHDA and SQIVND (reference sequence). The CDR3 covers 15 residues.

To note about this clonotype: This likely comes from a read error, as the CDR3 has no conserved phenylalanine or tryptophan at its end. The DNA is omitted, as the CDR3 cannot be located on it reliably, and the CDR3 follows TCRdb's listing. The chain carries TRBV7-9 and TRBJ2-5; the DNA was not used to check the table's D call, TRBD1. The CDR3 length is 8 residues, termini included. Germline V gives CDR1 SEHNR, CDR2 FQNEAQ (reference sequence). This chain's CDR3 is CASSSPRQ.

As to this clonotype: At one of its ends the junction is not consistent with the germline gene, which may arise from a read error. V and J are TRBV10-3 and TRBJ1-1; D gene unclear. The CDR3 length is 17 residues. Germline CDR1 reads ENHRY; CDR2 reads SYGVKD. The CDR3 DNA follows: TGTGCCAGCAGTTATAGTAGAGAACCGCTGGAGAACACTGAAGCTTTCTTT. Its translation is CASSYSREPLENTEAFF.

This clonotype was recorded once. J is TRBJ1-2 and V is TRBV5-1; a weak D match, TRBD1 (5 bases). The V and J ends lost 4 bases and 12 bases respectively, with 19 bases between them. This CDR3 spans 13 amino acids. The germline CDR1 and CDR2 sequences are SGHRS and YFSETQ. This CDR3 reads CASSLGRRLVHTF. The CDR3 DNA reads TGCGCCAGCAGCCTGGGACGTCGGCTCGTGCACACCTTC.

As concerns this clonotype: Relative to the germline gene, one junction end is altered; a read error may explain this. CDR3 protein: CAGRRQGEPQHF. The CDR3 bases are TGTGCCGGCAGGAGACAGGGGGAGCCCCAGCATTTT. V is TRBV7-6 and J is TRBJ1-5; 9 nucleotides align to TRBD1. Germline CDR1 SGHVS, CDR2 FNYEAQ. The length of the CDR3 is 12 residues.

This rearrangement joins TRBV10-3 to TRBJ1-5; D possibly corresponds to TRBD1 (6 bases). CDR3 size: 13 residues. V gave up 10 bases and J gave up 5 bases, with 15 bases separating them. In germline, CDR1 is ENHRY, CDR2 SYGVKD. The CDR3 DNA is TGTGCCAGCTCCCACAGGGCCGATCAGCCCCAGCATTTT. Encoded protein: CASSHRADQPQHF.

J is TRBJ2-2 and V is TRBV12-3 or TRBV12-4, with D perhaps TRBD2 (6 bases). This CDR3 is 17 amino acids long. V gave up 6 bases and J gave up 2 bases, with 19 bases separating them. CDR3 coding DNA: TGTGCCAGCAGCAACGGTGGTCGGGGACTTAACACCGGGGAGCTGTTTTTT. Its translation: CASSNGGRGLNTGELFF.

This chain links TRBV20-1 with TRBJ1-4, with D possibly TRBD1 on 5 matching bases. This CDR3 contains 15 residues. V lost 0 bases and J 7 bases, leaving 15 bases between the germline ends. Germline V lookup: CDR1 DFQATT, CDR2 SNEGSKA (reference sequence). The CDR3 here is CSARDLTEGSEKLFF. CDR3 DNA sequence: TGCAGTGCTAGAGATCTGACCGAGGGGAGTGAAAAACTGTTTTTT.

This clonotype was observed a few times. The rearrangement uses TRBV5-1 and TRBJ1-1; 10 nucleotides line up with TRBD1. The V gene end was trimmed by 0 bases and the J gene end by 3 bases; junction bases not matched to a gene: 2. This CDR3 has 15 amino acids. Per the germline V gene, CDR1 is SGHRS and CDR2 is YFSETQ. The CDR3 region has the DNA TGCGCCAGCAGCTTGGTTGGGACAGGGGACACTGAAGCTTTCTTT. Its translation: CASSLVGTGDTEAFF.

The V gene is TRBV7-2, the J gene TRBJ2-7; D might be TRBD1 or TRBD2, each matching 5 bases. CDR1 and CDR2 (germline): SGHTA, FQGNSA. The V gene lost 1 base and the J gene lost 7 bases, with 20 bases spanning the gap. The length of the CDR3 is 16 residues. CDR3 loop: CASSLEGIGESREQYF. Written as DNA, the CDR3 is TGTGCCAGCAGCTTAGAGGGGATAGGGGAGTCTCGTGAGCAGTACTTC.

A remark on this clonotype: At one of its ends the junction is not consistent with the germline gene, which may arise from a read error. The V gene is TRBV29-1, the J gene TRBJ1-2, with unresolved D. The CDR3 covers 14 residues. Germline CDR1 reads SQVTM; CDR2 reads ANQGSEA. The DNA of the CDR3 is TGTGCCAGTACCGATGGAGGGAATCACTATGGCTACACCTTC. It yields the protein CASTDGGNHYGYTF.

This clonotype has a count of ten or more. The CDR3 loop reads CSVEEGRMNTEAFF. The CDR3 DNA follows: TGCAGCGTTGAAGAAGGGCGGATGAACACTGAAGCTTTCTTT. V and J are TRBV29-1 and TRBJ1-1, with no clear D. Germline lookup yields CDR1 SQVTM and CDR2 ANQGSEA. The germline V and J ends were trimmed by 0 bases and 0 bases, with 8 bases remaining between them. This CDR3 is 14 amino acids long.

CDR3 region: CASSQPAGRTHNSPLHF. The CDR3 nucleotides are TGCGCCAGCAGCCAGCCAGCTGGACGGACCCATAATTCACCCCTCCACTTT. The genes are TRBV4-3 and TRBJ1-6; D gene uncertain. CDR1 LGHNA and CDR2 YSLEER come from the germline V gene. Trimming left V 3 bases short and J 5 bases short, with 17 bases between. The CDR3 is 17 amino acids.